This TCR beta chain emerged from a study of blood T cell repertoires in COVID-19. In the authors' workflow: Reference gene primer amplification gave estimated nucleated cell counts. Sequenced by immunoSEQ multiplex PCR; TCRdb stores in-frame clones only, minus some. Clonal size and the V and J genes are those of that table, whereas D and trimming came from the DNA. The data hold around 110,000 clones, with more than 75% observed a single time. This TCR came from a man between 70 and 80 years old with acute or convalescent COVID-19. Material for sequencing was peripheral blood.

The CDR3 loop reads CASSRPEGAANEKLFF. The CDR3 bases are TGTGCCAGCAGCCGTCCCGAGGGGGCGGCTAATGAAAAACTGTTTTTT. The J gene is TRBJ1-4, the V gene TRBV28; 7 nucleotides match TRBD1. CDR3 length: 16 residues. CDR1 is MDHEN and CDR2 is SYDVKM in the germline V gene. J was trimmed by 3 bases and V by 6 bases; bases with no gene match: 10.